This TCR beta chain stems from a study of shared clonotypes between healthy human individuals. General study results and limits: Clonotype sharing among donors was expected to depend on sequencing depth.

Remarks on this clone: The antigen is not known.

The test was conducted at deep level. Some clones are missing from TCRdb's copy, which holds only in-frame ones; the method was immunoSEQ multiplex PCR. The sample holds roughly 1 million clones, more than 60% seen once. Trimming took off 4 bases at V and 4 bases at J, with 8 bases between the two ends. Germline assignment: CDR1 SGHKS and CDR2 YYEKEE (reference sequence). This CDR3 is 13 amino acids long. The sample was memory CD4+ T cells sorted from blood. Subset of the sample: CD45RA-negative fraction. The sequence was collected from a young man in good health. The chain joins TRBV5-5 to TRBJ2-2, with D perhaps matching TRBD2 (6 bases). As DNA, the CDR3 is TGTGCCAGCAGCCGGGACTTCACCGGGGAGCTGTTTTTT. Its translation is CASSRDFTGELFF.